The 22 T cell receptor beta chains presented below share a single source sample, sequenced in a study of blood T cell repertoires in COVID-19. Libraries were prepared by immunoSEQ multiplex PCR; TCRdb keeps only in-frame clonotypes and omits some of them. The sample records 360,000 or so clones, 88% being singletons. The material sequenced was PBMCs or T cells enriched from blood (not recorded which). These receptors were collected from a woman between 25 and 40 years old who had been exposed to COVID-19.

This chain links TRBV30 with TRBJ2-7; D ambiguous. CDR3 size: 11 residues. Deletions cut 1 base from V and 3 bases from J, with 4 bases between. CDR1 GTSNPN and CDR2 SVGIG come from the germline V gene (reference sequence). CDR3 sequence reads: CAWSGHYEQYF. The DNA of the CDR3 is TGTGCCTGGAGTGGACACTACGAGCAGTACTTC.

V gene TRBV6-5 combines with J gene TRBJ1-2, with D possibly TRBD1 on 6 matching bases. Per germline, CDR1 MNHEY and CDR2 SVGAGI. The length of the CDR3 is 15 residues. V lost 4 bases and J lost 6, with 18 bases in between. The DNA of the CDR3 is TGTGCCAGCAGTTCAGACCCTACAGGGACGGATGGCTACACCTTC. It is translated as CASSSDPTGTDGYTF.

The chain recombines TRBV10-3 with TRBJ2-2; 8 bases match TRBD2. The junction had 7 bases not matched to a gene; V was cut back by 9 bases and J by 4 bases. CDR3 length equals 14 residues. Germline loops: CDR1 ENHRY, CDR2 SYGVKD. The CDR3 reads CAIQRELATGELFF. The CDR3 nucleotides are TGTGCCATACAGCGGGAGTTGGCCACCGGGGAGCTGTTTTTT.

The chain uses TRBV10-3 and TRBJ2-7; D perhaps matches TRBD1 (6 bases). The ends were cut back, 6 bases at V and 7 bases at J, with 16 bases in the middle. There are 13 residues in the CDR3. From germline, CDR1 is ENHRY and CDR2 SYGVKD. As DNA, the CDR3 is TGTGCCATCAGGAATACAGGGACGGGGGAGCAGTACTTC. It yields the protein CAIRNTGTGEQYF.

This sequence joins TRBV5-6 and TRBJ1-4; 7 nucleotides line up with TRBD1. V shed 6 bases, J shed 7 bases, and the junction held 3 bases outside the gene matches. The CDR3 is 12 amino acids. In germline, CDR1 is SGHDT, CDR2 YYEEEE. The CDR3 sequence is CASKGQLEKLFF. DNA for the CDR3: TGTGCCAGCAAGGGACAGCTTGAAAAACTGTTTTTT.

The CDR3 is CASSPIQETQYF. The DNA of the CDR3 is TGTGCCAGCAGTCCCATTCAAGAGACCCAGTACTTC. The chain recombines TRBV6-5 with TRBJ2-5; D call uncertain. CDR1 and CDR2 from the germline V gene are MNHEY and SVGAGI. This CDR3 has 12 amino acids. The ends were cut back, 5 bases at V and 2 bases at J, with 6 bases in the middle.

The CDR3: CAISESNEVDRGNTEAFF. The CDR3 DNA reads as TGTGCCATCAGTGAGTCGAATGAGGTTGACAGGGGGAACACTGAAGCTTTCTTT. The rearrangement joins TRBV10-3 to TRBJ1-1; 8 nucleotides agree with TRBD1. Germline CDR1 and CDR2: ENHRY and SYGVKD. With 0 bases clipped from V and 1 base from J, the junction kept 10 bases outside the gene matches. CDR3 size: 18 residues.

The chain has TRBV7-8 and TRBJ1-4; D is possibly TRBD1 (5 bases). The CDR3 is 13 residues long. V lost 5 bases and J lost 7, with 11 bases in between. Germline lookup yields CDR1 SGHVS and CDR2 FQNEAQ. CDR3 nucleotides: TGTGCCAGCAGCCCTGGGGCAGGTGAAAAACTGTTTTTT. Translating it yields CASSPGAGEKLFF.

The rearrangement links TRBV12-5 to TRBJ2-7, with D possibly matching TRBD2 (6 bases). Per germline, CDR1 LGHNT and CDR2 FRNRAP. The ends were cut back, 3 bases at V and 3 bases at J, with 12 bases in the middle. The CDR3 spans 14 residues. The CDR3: CASGLGRPDYEQYF. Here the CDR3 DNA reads TGTGCTAGTGGTTTAGGGAGGCCTGACTACGAGCAGTACTTC.

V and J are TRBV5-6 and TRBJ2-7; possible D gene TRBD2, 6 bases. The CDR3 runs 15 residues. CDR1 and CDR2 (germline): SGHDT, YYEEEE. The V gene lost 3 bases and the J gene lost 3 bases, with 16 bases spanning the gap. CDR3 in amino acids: CASSYPGTQIYEQYF. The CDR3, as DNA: TGTGCCAGCAGCTACCCCGGGACTCAGATCTACGAGCAGTACTTC.

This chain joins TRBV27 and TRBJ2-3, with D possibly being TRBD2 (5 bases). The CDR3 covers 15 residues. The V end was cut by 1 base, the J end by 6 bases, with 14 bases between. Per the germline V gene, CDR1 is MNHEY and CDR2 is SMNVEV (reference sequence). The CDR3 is CASSLFSGGIDTQYF. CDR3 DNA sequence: TGTGCCAGCAGTTTATTTTCAGGAGGTATTGATACGCAGTATTTT.

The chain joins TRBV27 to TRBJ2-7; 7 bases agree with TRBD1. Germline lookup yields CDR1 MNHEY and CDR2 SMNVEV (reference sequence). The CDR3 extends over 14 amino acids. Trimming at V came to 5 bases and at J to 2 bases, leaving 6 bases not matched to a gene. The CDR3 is CASSLRGQAYEQYF. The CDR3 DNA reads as TGTGCCAGCAGTCTCCGCGGACAGGCCTACGAGCAGTACTTC.

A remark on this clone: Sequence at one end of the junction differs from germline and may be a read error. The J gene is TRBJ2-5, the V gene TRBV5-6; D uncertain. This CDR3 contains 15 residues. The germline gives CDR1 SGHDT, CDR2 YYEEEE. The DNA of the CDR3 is TGTGCCAGCTGCTTCTACAGATTGTACCAAGAGACCCAGTACTTC. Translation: CASCFYRLYQETQYF.

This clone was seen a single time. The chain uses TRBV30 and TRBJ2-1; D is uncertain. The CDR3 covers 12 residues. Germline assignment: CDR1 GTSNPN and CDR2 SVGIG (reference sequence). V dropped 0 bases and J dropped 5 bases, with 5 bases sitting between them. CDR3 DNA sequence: TGTGCCTGGAGTGTAACAGACAATGAGCAGTTCTTC. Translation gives CAWSVTDNEQFF.

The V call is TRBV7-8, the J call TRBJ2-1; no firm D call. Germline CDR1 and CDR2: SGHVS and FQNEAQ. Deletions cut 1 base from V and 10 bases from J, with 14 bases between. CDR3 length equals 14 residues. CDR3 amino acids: CASSLVPLVPEQFF. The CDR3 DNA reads TGTGCCAGCAGCTTAGTCCCTCTAGTTCCCGAGCAGTTCTTC.

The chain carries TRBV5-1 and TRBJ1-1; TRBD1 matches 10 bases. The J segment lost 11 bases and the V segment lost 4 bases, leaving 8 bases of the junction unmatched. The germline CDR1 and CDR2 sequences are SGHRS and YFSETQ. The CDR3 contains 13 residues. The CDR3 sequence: CASSLRDRGFAFF. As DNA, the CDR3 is TGCGCCAGCAGCCTCCGGGACAGGGGTTTCGCTTTCTTT.

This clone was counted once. CDR3 residues: CASSYSNNNQPQHF. The CDR3 nucleotides read TGTGCCAGCAGTTACTCGAACAACAATCAGCCCCAGCATTTT. This chain connects TRBV6-5 to TRBJ1-5, with D uncertain. The CDR3 is 14 residues long. Germline V gene data show CDR1 as MNHEY and CDR2 as SVGAGI. V lost 0 bases, J lost 3 bases, and 6 bases lay in between.

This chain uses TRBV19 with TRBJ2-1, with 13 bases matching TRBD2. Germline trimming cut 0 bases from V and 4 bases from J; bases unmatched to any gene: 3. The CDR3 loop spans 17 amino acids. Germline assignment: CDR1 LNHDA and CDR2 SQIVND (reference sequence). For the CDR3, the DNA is TGTGCCAGTAGTATAGAAAGGGGACTAGCGGGGTACAATGAGCAGTTCTTC. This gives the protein CASSIERGLAGYNEQFF.

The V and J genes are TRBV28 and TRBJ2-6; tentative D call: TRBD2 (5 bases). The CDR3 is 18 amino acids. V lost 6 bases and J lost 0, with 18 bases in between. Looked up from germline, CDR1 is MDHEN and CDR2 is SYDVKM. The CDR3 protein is CASSTLDGGFSGANVLTF. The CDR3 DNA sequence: TGTGCCAGCAGCACCCTGGACGGAGGTTTCTCTGGGGCCAACGTCCTGACTTTC.

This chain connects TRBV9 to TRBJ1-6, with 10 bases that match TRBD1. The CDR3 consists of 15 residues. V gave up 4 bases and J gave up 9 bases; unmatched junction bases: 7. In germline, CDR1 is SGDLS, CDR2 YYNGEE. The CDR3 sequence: CASSTTGTGASPLHF. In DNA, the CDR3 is TGTGCCAGCAGCACAACCGGGACAGGGGCTTCACCCCTCCACTTT.

The CDR3 spells CASSLWSGGDSGNTIYF. In DNA, the CDR3 is TGTGCCAGCAGCTTGTGGTCAGGGGGTGACTCTGGAAACACCATATATTTT. The rearrangement joins TRBV5-8 to TRBJ1-3; 7 positions agree with TRBD1. Germline CDR1 reads SGHTS; CDR2 reads YDEGEE. V lost 1 base and J lost 0; bases outside the gene matches: 7. The CDR3 sequence is 17 residues long.

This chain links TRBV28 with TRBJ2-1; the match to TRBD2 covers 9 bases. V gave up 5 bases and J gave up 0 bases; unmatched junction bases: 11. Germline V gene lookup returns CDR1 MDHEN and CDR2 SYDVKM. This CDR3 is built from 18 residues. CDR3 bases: TGTGCCAGCAGTCCTTTAGCGGGAGACCCCTTCTCCTACAATGAGCAGTTCTTC. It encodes CASSPLAGDPFSYNEQFF.